This TCR beta chain was captured in a study of T cell responses to AZD1222 COVID-19 vaccine. General observations from the study: Spike regions recognized by vaccine-associated CD4 TCRs spanned the protein, led by 160-218 and 743-854. Regions left unmutated in variants are reportedly the target of nearly half of spike-specific TCRs.

The CDR3 sequence is 16 residues long. Per germline, CDR1 LNHDA and CDR2 SQIVND (reference sequence). V lost 5 bases and J lost 4; bases outside the gene matches: 11. Comments on this clone: What it binds is not known.

The table came from immunoSEQ multiplex PCR; TCRdb's copy has only in-frame clones and leaves some out. In the table there are 95,000 to 100,000 clones, about nine tenths of which are singletons. The sequencing used peripheral blood, collected 28 days after the second AZD1222 dose. The V and J genes are TRBV19 and TRBJ1-5; 7 nucleotides line up with TRBD1. The TCR sequence derives from an adult who received the AZD1222 COVID-19 vaccine. The CDR3 region is CASSGYIQGRNQPQHF. Here the CDR3 DNA reads TGTGCCAGTAGTGGCTACATACAGGGGCGGAATCAGCCCCAGCATTTT. Looking up the rest from reference TRBV19 and TRBJ1-5 gives the full variable domain: DGGITQSPKYLFRKEGQNVTLSCEQNLNHDAMYWYRQDPGQGLRLIYYSQIVNDFQKGDIAEGYSVSREKKESFPLTVTSAQKNPTAFYLCASSGYIQGRNQPQHFGDGTRLSIL.